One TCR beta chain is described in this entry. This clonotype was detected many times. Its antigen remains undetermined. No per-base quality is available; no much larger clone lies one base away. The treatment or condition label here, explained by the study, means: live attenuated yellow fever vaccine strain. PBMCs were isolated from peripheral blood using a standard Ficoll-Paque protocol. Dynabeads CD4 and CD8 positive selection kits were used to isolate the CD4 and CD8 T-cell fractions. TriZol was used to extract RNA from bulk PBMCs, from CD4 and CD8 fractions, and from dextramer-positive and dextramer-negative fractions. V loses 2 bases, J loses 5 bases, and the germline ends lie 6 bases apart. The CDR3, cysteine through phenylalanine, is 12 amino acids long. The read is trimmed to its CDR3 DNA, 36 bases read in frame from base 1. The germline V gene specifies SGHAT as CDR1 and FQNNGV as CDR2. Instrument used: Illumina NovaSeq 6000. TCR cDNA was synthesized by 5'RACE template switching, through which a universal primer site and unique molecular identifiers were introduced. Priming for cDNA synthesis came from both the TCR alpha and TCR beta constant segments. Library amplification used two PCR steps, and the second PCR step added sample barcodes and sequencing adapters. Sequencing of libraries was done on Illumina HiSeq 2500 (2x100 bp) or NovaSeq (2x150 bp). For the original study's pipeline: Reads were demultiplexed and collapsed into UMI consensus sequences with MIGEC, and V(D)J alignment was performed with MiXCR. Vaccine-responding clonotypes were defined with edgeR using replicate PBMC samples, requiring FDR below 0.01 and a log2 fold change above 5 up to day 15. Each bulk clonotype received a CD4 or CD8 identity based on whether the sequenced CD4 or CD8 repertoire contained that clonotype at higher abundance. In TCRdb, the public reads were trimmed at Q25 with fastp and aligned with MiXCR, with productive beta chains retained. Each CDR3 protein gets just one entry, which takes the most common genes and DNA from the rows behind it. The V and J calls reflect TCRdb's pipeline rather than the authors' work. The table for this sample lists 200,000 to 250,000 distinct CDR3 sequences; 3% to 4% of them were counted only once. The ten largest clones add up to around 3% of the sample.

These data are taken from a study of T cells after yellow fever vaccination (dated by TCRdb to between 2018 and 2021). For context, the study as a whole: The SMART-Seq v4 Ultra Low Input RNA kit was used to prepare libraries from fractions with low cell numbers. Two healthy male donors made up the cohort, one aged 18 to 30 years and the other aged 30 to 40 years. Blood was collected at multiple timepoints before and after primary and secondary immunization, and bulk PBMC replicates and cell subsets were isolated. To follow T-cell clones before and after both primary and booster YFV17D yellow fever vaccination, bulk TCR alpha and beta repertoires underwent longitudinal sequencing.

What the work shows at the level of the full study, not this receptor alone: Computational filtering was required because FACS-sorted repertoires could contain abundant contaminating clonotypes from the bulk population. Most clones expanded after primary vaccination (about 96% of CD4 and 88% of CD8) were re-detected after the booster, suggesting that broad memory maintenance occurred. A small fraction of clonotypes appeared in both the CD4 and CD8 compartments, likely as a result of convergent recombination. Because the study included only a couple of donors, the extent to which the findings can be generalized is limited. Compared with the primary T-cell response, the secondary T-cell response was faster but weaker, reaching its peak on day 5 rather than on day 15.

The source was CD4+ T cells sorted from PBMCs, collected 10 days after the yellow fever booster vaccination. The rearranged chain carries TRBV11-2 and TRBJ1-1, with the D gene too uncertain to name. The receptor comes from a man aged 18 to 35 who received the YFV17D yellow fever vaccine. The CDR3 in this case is CASSLLETEAFF. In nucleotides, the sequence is TGTGCCAGCAGCTTATTAGAAACTGAAGCTTTCTTT.